These 22 T cell receptor beta chains came from one sample sequenced in a study of OX40 agonist ivuxolimab in advanced cancers. Data came from immunoSEQ multiplex PCR; TCRdb stores just in-frame clones and leaves some out. The repertoire holds 40,000 to 60,000 clones, roughly 91% seen once, with more than 6.5% in the top ten. Sequenced material: CD4+ or CD8+ T cells sorted from blood, taken in a trial of the OX40 agonist ivuxolimab. The receptors stem from an adult with an advanced solid tumor such as melanoma, head and neck, liver or kidney cancer.

This chain uses TRBV10-2 with TRBJ2-2; D is uncertain. Germline CDR1 is WSHSY and CDR2 is SAAADI. There are 10 residues in the CDR3. The V end was cut by 6 bases, the J end by 6 bases, with 2 bases between. Here the CDR3 reads CASRSGELFF. Here the CDR3 DNA reads TGCGCCAGCAGATCCGGGGAGCTGTTTTTT.

V usage is TRBV7-9 and J usage is TRBJ2-6; D is ambiguous. The CDR3 extends over 18 amino acids. Trimming left V 2 bases short and J 4 bases short, with 18 bases between. Germline CDR1 is SEHNR and CDR2 is FQNEAQ (reference sequence). Here the CDR3 reads CASSLSYPSGSGANVLTF. CDR3 nucleotides: TGTGCCAGCAGCTTAAGTTACCCGTCCGGGTCCGGGGCCAACGTCCTGACTTTC.

This clone was observed once. The genes are TRBV7-9 and TRBJ1-2; perhaps TRBD1 as D (5 bases). Trimming took 5 bases from V and 6 from J, leaving 22 bases between them. The length of the CDR3 is 16 residues. Germline assignment: CDR1 SEHNR and CDR2 FQNEAQ (reference sequence). The CDR3 loop reads CASSPPLDAGVDGYTF. In DNA, the CDR3 is TGTGCCAGCAGCCCACCCCTGGATGCGGGGGTGGATGGCTACACCTTC.

This chain links TRBV4-1 with TRBJ1-6; TRBD1 might be the D (6 bases). Germline loops: CDR1 MGHRA, CDR2 YSYEKL. CDR3 length: 17 residues. Trimming took 4 bases from V and 0 from J, leaving 13 bases between them. The CDR3: CASSLIGQSSYNSPLHF. The CDR3, as DNA: TGCGCCAGCAGCCTGATCGGACAGAGCTCCTATAATTCACCCCTCCACTTT.

This chain connects TRBV4-1 to TRBJ2-6, with D perhaps matching TRBD2 (5 bases). The CDR3 is 16 amino acids. V lost 2 bases and J 2 bases, leaving 10 bases between the germline ends. Germline V gene data show CDR1 as MGHRA and CDR2 as YSYEKL. CDR3 DNA sequence: TGCGCCAGCAGCCAACGCGAGGGAGCTGGGGCCAACGTCCTGACTTTC. Its protein is CASSQREGAGANVLTF.

This sequence joins TRBV14 and TRBJ2-5, with D perhaps matching TRBD1 (5 bases). Germline V gene data show CDR1 as SGHDN and CDR2 as FVKESK. V gave up 2 bases and J gave up 4 bases, with 11 bases separating them. The CDR3 runs to 14 residues. This chain's CDR3 is CASSQKGSGETQYF. CDR3 bases: TGTGCCAGCAGCCAAAAGGGGTCGGGAGAGACCCAGTACTTC.

V is TRBV4-1 and J is TRBJ2-7; weak D call: TRBD1 (6 bases). CDR3 size: 16 residues. Per the germline V gene, CDR1 is MGHRA and CDR2 is YSYEKL. Trimming stripped 0 bases from V and 1 base from J, with 13 bases between. CDR3 residues: CASSQDSRGGSYEQYV. CDR3 DNA: TGCGCCAGCAGCCAAGACTCCAGGGGCGGATCCTACGAGCAGTACGTC.

This chain joins TRBV5-4 and TRBJ1-2; 7 positions agree with TRBD1. With V trimmed by 5 bases and J by 8 bases, 18 bases remained unmatched. CDR1 is SGHNT and CDR2 is YYREEE in the germline V gene (reference sequence). The CDR3 sequence is 16 residues long. In nucleotides, the CDR3 is TGTGCCAGCAGTCAGAATACAGGGGTCGTTACGAGCGGCTACACCTTC. Protein sequence: CASSQNTGVVTSGYTF.

V usage is TRBV2 and J usage is TRBJ2-7, with 7 bases lining up with TRBD1. The germline V gene encodes CDR1 SNHLY and CDR2 FYNNEI. The CDR3 totals 15 residues. V was clipped by 4 bases and J by 3 bases; unmatched bases: 9. The CDR3 sequence: CASSGGTAAVYEQYF. The CDR3 DNA follows: TGTGCCAGCAGTGGTGGGACAGCGGCAGTCTACGAGCAGTACTTC.

The V call is TRBV6-6, the J call TRBJ1-2; D might be TRBD1 (5 bases). The V gene lost 6 bases and the J gene lost 4 bases, with 15 bases spanning the gap. The germline gives CDR1 MNHNY, CDR2 SVGAGI (reference sequence). This CDR3 contains 14 residues. CDR3 nucleotide sequence: TGTGCCAGCAGCCGAGGACGGGACGGCTATGGCTACACCTTC. It translates to CASSRGRDGYGYTF.

The chain joins TRBV21-1 to TRBJ1-5. TRBV21-1 corresponds to a pseudogene. This CDR3 has 20 amino acids. DNA for the CDR3: TGTGCCAGCAGCCCCCCAAATCAGGCTGGAGCAAACGGGGTCGATCAGCCCCAGCATTTT. It yields the protein CASSPPNQAGANGVDQPQHF.

This chain uses TRBV6-5 with TRBJ2-5; D remains unclear. The CDR3 totals 13 residues. CDR1 and CDR2 from the germline V gene are MNHEY and SVGAGI. Between the trimmed V and J ends, which lost 2 bases and 5 bases, there was a span of 9 bases. CDR3 in amino acids: CASSYTRWETQYF. CDR3 coding DNA: TGTGCCAGCAGTTACACCCGTTGGGAGACCCAGTACTTC.

The chain carries TRBV4-1 and TRBJ2-1, with D possibly TRBD2 on 7 matching bases. The germline V and J ends were trimmed by 0 bases and 2 bases, with 11 bases remaining between them. Germline V CDR1 and CDR2: MGHRA, YSYEKL. This CDR3 is built from 16 residues. The CDR3 sequence: CASSQDRGGAYNEQFF. CDR3 in DNA: TGCGCCAGCAGCCAAGATAGGGGGGGGGCCTACAATGAGCAGTTCTTC.

The rearrangement joins TRBV7-8 to TRBJ2-3; weak D call: TRBD2 (7 bases). The V end was cut by 7 bases, the J end by 3 bases, with 14 bases between. The CDR3 consists of 14 residues. Germline assignment: CDR1 SGHVS and CDR2 FQNEAQ. In DNA, the CDR3 is TGTGCCAGCACCGAGAGGGGGGGAACAGATACGCAGTATTTT. As protein: CASTERGGTDTQYF.

The CDR3 reads CASSESTEWMPTNEKLFF. CDR3 bases: TGCGCCAGCAGTGAGTCGACGGAATGGATGCCAACTAATGAAAAACTGTTTTTT. The chain recombines TRBV10-1 with TRBJ1-4, with no clear D. The germline gives CDR1 WNHNN, CDR2 SYGVQD (reference sequence). CDR3 length: 18 amino acids. V dropped 0 bases and J dropped 0 bases, with 14 bases sitting between them.

This chain uses TRBV27 with TRBJ1-1; no definite D call. The CDR3 contains 13 residues. Trimming cost V 3 bases and J 6 bases, with 11 bases left between them. Germline loops: CDR1 MNHEY, CDR2 SMNVEV (reference sequence). The CDR3 nucleotides read TGTGCCAGCAGTTTGGGAGGGAAGGCTGAAGCTTTCTTT. It codes for CASSLGGKAEAFF.

Here the CDR3 DNA reads TGCGCCAGCAGCCAAGACGCTAGCGGGGTACTCACCGGGGAGCTGTTTTTT. It specifies CASSQDASGVLTGELFF. The chain has TRBV4-1 and TRBJ2-2, with TRBD2 matching 9 bases. The ends lost 0 bases at V and 4 bases at J; junction bases unmatched: 6. The CDR3 runs to 17 residues. Per the germline V gene, CDR1 is MGHRA and CDR2 is YSYEKL.

J is TRBJ2-1 and V is TRBV27, with 12 bases fitting TRBD2. The V and J ends lost 5 bases and 3 bases, in that order; junction bases with no gene match: 5. CDR1 MNHEY and CDR2 SMNVEV come from the germline V gene (reference sequence). The CDR3 is 16 amino acids. The CDR3 reads CASSPTSGGFYNEQFF. Written as DNA, the CDR3 is TGTGCCAGCAGTCCAACTAGCGGGGGGTTCTACAATGAGCAGTTCTTC.

The CDR3 DNA reads TGTGCCAGCAGTGAGCTAGGGGGCTCTGGAAACACCATATATTTT. It yields the protein CASSELGGSGNTIYF. The rearrangement joins TRBV6-1 to TRBJ1-3; tentative D call: TRBD1 (6 bases). The CDR3 covers 15 residues. Germline V gene lookup returns CDR1 MNHNS and CDR2 SASEGT. V lost 3 bases and J 0 bases, leaving 9 bases between the germline ends.

The chain employs TRBV2 and TRBJ1-1; possible D gene TRBD1, 5 bases. Germline V gene lookup returns CDR1 SNHLY and CDR2 FYNNEI. The CDR3 totals 14 residues. Trimming shortened V by 3 bases and J by 0 bases, and 8 bases separated the two germline ends. The DNA of the CDR3 is TGTGCCAGCAGTGAGGGGGGGGTGAACACTGAAGCTTTCTTT. Its translation is CASSEGGVNTEAFF.

The chain couples TRBV27 to TRBJ2-1; maybe TRBD2 (6 bases). Between the trimmed V and J ends, which lost 6 bases and 0 bases, there was a span of 15 bases. The CDR3 is 16 residues long. Germline CDR1 and CDR2: MNHEY and SMNVEV (reference sequence). The CDR3 here is CASRTPPGDSYNEQFF. For the CDR3, the DNA is TGTGCCAGCAGAACGCCCCCGGGGGACTCCTACAATGAGCAGTTCTTC.

This clone was found a few times. V is TRBV30 and J is TRBJ1-5; TRBD1 aligns across 9 bases. V lost 0 bases to trimming and J lost 4 bases; unmatched junction nucleotides: 1. CDR1 and CDR2 from the germline V gene are GTSNPN and SVGIG (reference sequence). This CDR3 region has 14 residues. CDR3 residues: CAWSVGQGNQPQHF. CDR3 DNA: TGTGCCTGGAGTGTTGGACAGGGGAATCAGCCCCAGCATTTT.